The 32 T cell receptor beta chains presented below share a single source sample, sequenced in a study of blood T cell repertoires in COVID-19. Clones were read by immunoSEQ multiplex PCR, and TCRdb kept only the in-frame ones, dropping some. The sample yields about 220,000 clones, roughly 87% seen once. Sequenced input: PBMCs or T cells enriched from blood (not recorded which). The receptors were gathered from a woman aged 25 to 39 with acute COVID-19.

This clone was recorded once. The V and J genes are TRBV5-1 and TRBJ1-1; D gene ambiguous. Germline loops: CDR1 SGHRS, CDR2 YFSETQ. The CDR3 covers 17 residues. V gave up 0 bases and J gave up 4 bases, with 19 bases separating them. This CDR3 is CASSLEGRSQGGTEAFF. DNA for the CDR3: TGCGCCAGCAGCTTGGAAGGTCGGAGTCAAGGAGGCACTGAAGCTTTCTTT.

The sample holds a few counts of this clone. The chain employs TRBV11-2 and TRBJ1-6; 8 bases are a match to TRBD1. CDR1 and CDR2 from the germline V gene are SGHAT and FQNNGV. V gave up 3 bases and J gave up 6 bases; unmatched junction bases: 7. The CDR3 is made up of 16 amino acids. The CDR3 DNA reads TGTGCCAGCAGCTTGGGACAGGCCTTGTCTAATTCACCCCTCCACTTT. It translates to CASSLGQALSNSPLHF.

The V call is TRBV7-2, the J call TRBJ1-1; D is possibly TRBD1 (6 bases). The CDR3 runs to 15 residues. In germline, CDR1 is SGHTA, CDR2 FQGNSA. Trimming removed 1 base at V and 8 bases at J, with 17 bases between. CDR3 region: CASSLVGGTTTEAFF. The CDR3 region has the DNA TGTGCCAGCAGCTTAGTAGGGGGTACTACGACAGAAGCTTTCTTT.

The genes are TRBV7-2 and TRBJ1-4, with D tentatively TRBD1 (5 bases). The CDR3 runs to 17 residues. V lost 0 bases to trimming and J lost 8 bases, with 19 bases between them. Per germline, CDR1 SGHTA and CDR2 FQGNSA. DNA for the CDR3: TGTGCCAGCAGCTTAGCGCTGCCGGGGGGACGGAGCGAAAAACTGTTTTTT. This codes for CASSLALPGGRSEKLFF.

V usage is TRBV7-8 and J usage is TRBJ1-1, with D tentatively TRBD1 (5 bases). V was pared by 3 bases and J by 1 base, with 15 bases between. Germline V gene sequence: CDR1 SGHVS, CDR2 FQNEAQ. The CDR3 is 16 residues long. CDR3 region: CASSFSPRGENTEAFF. The CDR3 coding sequence is TGTGCCAGCAGCTTCAGTCCCCGGGGGGAGAACACTGAAGCTTTCTTT. The full variable domain, completed using reference TRBV7-8 and TRBJ1-1, is GAGVSQSPRYKVAKRGQDVALRCDPISGHVSLFWYQQALGQGPEFLTYFQNEAQLDKSGLPSDRFFAERPEGSVSTLKIQRTQQEDSAVYLCASSFSPRGENTEAFFGQGTRLTVV.

The CDR3 nucleotides read TGCGCCAGCAGCCAAGATAGGGCGGGGAGGACTGAAGCTTTCTTT. Translation: CASSQDRAGRTEAFF. The chain joins TRBV4-3 to TRBJ1-1; D is unclear. The CDR3 covers 15 residues. From germline, CDR1 is LGHNA and CDR2 YSLEER. With 0 bases removed from V and 5 bases from J, the gap between germline ends came to 13 bases.

The CDR3 DNA reads TGTGCCAGTAGAGGCAGGGGGGATAAGACCCAGTACTTC. It is translated as CASRGRGDKTQYF. The chain couples TRBV19 to TRBJ2-5; a possible D gene is TRBD1 (7 bases). There are 13 residues in the CDR3. The germline V gene has CDR1 LNHDA and CDR2 SQIVND (reference sequence). Trimming removed 6 bases at V and 6 bases at J, with 14 bases between.

The chain joins TRBV2 to TRBJ1-5; TRBD1 matches 8 bases. The V and J ends lost 7 bases and 7 bases, in that order; junction bases with no gene match: 12. Germline assignment: CDR1 SNHLY and CDR2 FYNNEI. The CDR3 spans 15 residues. This chain's CDR3 is CASNQGALTHQPQHF. The DNA of the CDR3 is TGTGCCAGCAATCAGGGGGCTTTAACCCACCAGCCCCAGCATTTT.

The chain is built from TRBV5-1 and TRBJ1-1; weak D call: TRBD1 (5 bases). Germline values: CDR1 SGHRS, CDR2 YFSETQ. This CDR3 has 15 residues. Trimming left V 6 bases short and J 1 base short, with 16 bases between. For the CDR3, the DNA is TGCGCCAGCAAGAGACAGCCAATTTCGAACACTGAAGCTTTCTTT. Protein sequence: CASKRQPISNTEAFF. The full variable domain, completed using reference TRBV5-1 and TRBJ1-1, is KAGVTQTPRYLIKTRGQQVTLSCSPISGHRSVSWYQQTPGQGLQFLFEYFSETQRNKGNFPGRFSGRQFSNSRSEMNVSTLELGDSALYLCASKRQPISNTEAFFGQGTRLTVV.

This clone has more than one count but fewer than ten. V and J are TRBV14 and TRBJ1-1, with a tentative D call TRBD1 (5 bases). Trimming shortened V by 1 base and J by 6 bases, and 15 bases separated the two germline ends. This CDR3 contains 15 residues. CDR1 and CDR2 from the germline V gene are SGHDN and FVKESK. For the CDR3, the DNA is TGTGCCAGCAGCCAAGGGTATCCAGGGTCCGCTGAAGCTTTCTTT. It is translated as CASSQGYPGSAEAFF.

This clone was counted a few times. This chain uses TRBV7-9 with TRBJ1-2; 8 positions match TRBD1. Germline V gene sequence: CDR1 SEHNR, CDR2 FQNEAQ (reference sequence). The CDR3 totals 15 residues. The V gene end was trimmed by 1 base and the J gene end by 3 bases; junction bases not matched to a gene: 4. The CDR3 coding sequence is TGTGCCAGCAGCTTAGGAGGACAGGGCCACTATGGCTACACCTTC. Amino acids: CASSLGGQGHYGYTF. Full variable domain (rest looked up from reference TRBV7-9 and TRBJ1-2): DTGVSQNPRHKITKRGQNVTFRCDPISEHNRLYWYRQTLGQGPEFLTYFQNEAQLEKSRLLSDRFSAERPKGSFSTLEIQRTEQGDSAMYLCASSLGGQGHYGYTFGSGTRLTVV.

The rearrangement uses TRBV4-1 and TRBJ2-5; 8 nucleotides align to TRBD2. The CDR3 is made up of 14 amino acids. Unmatched junction bases numbered 4, after V lost 4 bases and J lost 3 bases. Looked up from germline, CDR1 is MGHRA and CDR2 is YSYEKL. The CDR3 nucleotides are TGCGCCAGCAGCCCCTCGGGACTAGAAGAGACCCAGTACTTC. It codes for CASSPSGLEETQYF.

Notes on this clone: The junction shows a germline mismatch at one end, possibly a read error. This chain connects TRBV2 to TRBJ1-5; tentative D call: TRBD1 (6 bases). CDR1 and CDR2 from the germline V gene are SNHLY and FYNNEI. There are 15 residues in the CDR3. CDR3 protein: CASTLEQGSNRPQHF. CDR3 DNA sequence: TGTGCCAGCACCCTGGAACAGGGAAGCAATCGGCCCCAGCATTTT.

The V and J genes are TRBV12-3 or TRBV12-4 and TRBJ2-7, with D unclear. The CDR3 has 13 residues. Between the trimmed V and J ends, which lost 2 bases and 0 bases, there was a span of 5 bases. The CDR3 DNA reads as TGTGCCAGCAGTTTAACACCCTCCTACGAGCAGTACTTC. The encoded protein is CASSLTPSYEQYF.

Comment on this clone: Germline and junction disagree at one end, which may indicate a read error. The chain uses TRBV7-7 and TRBJ2-1; unclear D gene. This CDR3 is built from 13 residues. Germline-derived CDR1 and CDR2 are SSHAT and FNYEAQ (reference sequence). Here the CDR3 reads CASSYSVLDEQFF. Here the CDR3 DNA reads TGTGCTAGCAGCTACTCGGTTTTGGATGAGCAGTTCTTC.

The genes are TRBV19 and TRBJ1-1, with a possible D match to TRBD1 (5 bases). Trimming pared 7 bases from V and 1 base from J, leaving 22 bases between. The CDR3 contains 17 residues. Germline CDR1 reads LNHDA; CDR2 reads SQIVND (reference sequence). CDR3 sequence (DNA): TGTGCCAGTACCCACGGGTGGGGTAAAAGGGGGAACACTGAAGCTTTCTTT. This codes for CASTHGWGKRGNTEAFF. Full variable domain (outside the CDR3, taken from reference TRBV19 and TRBJ1-1): DGGITQSPKYLFRKEGQNVTLSCEQNLNHDAMYWYRQDPGQGLRLIYYSQIVNDFQKGDIAEGYSVSREKKESFPLTVTSAQKNPTAFYLCASTHGWGKRGNTEAFFGQGTRLTVV.

The chain recombines TRBV20-1 with TRBJ1-2; D unresolved. Trimming left V 3 bases short and J 8 bases short, with 10 bases between. Germline loops: CDR1 DFQATT, CDR2 SNEGSKA (reference sequence). The CDR3 consists of 11 residues. The CDR3 DNA reads TGCAGTGCTAGTGAAGGAGGCGGCTACACCTTC. It codes for CSASEGGGYTF.

This clone was found a few times. This specimen includes other DNA sequences encoding the same CDR3. The chain uses TRBV7-9 and TRBJ1-6; D may be TRBD1 (5 bases). Trimming left V 5 bases short and J 9 bases short, with 11 bases between. Germline CDR1 and CDR2: SEHNR and FQNEAQ (reference sequence). The CDR3 has 13 amino acids. The CDR3 loop is CASSGTVGSPLHF. CDR3 bases: TGTGCCAGCAGCGGGACTGTCGGTTCACCCCTCCACTTT. Based on the CDR3 plus reference TRBV7-9 and TRBJ1-6, the full variable domain is DTGVSQNPRHKITKRGQNVTFRCDPISEHNRLYWYRQTLGQGPEFLTYFQNEAQLEKSRLLSDRFSAERPKGSFSTLEIQRTEQGDSAMYLCASSGTVGSPLHFGNGTRLTVT.

The rearrangement joins TRBV29-1 to TRBJ1-2; 9 bases map to TRBD1. The CDR3 is 13 amino acids. CDR1 and CDR2 (germline): SQVTM, ANQGSEA. Germline trimming cut 7 bases from V and 4 bases from J; bases unmatched to any gene: 7. The CDR3 region is CSATQGAGYGYTF. The CDR3 DNA sequence: TGCAGCGCTACACAGGGGGCTGGCTATGGCTACACCTTC.

V usage is TRBV5-1 and J usage is TRBJ2-1; 10 nucleotides agree with TRBD1. The V gene's germline CDR1 is SGHRS and CDR2 YFSETQ. The J segment lost 7 bases and the V segment lost 4 bases, leaving 14 bases of the junction unmatched. This CDR3 comprises 17 residues. CDR3: CASSHGPGQGNLNEQFF. DNA of the CDR3: TGCGCCAGCAGCCATGGACCGGGACAGGGGAACTTGAATGAGCAGTTCTTC.

V and J are TRBV6-5 and TRBJ1-2; weak D call: TRBD1 (5 bases). This CDR3 is built from 13 residues. The V gene lost 2 bases and the J gene lost 8 bases, with 12 bases spanning the gap. Germline loops: CDR1 MNHEY, CDR2 SVGAGI. DNA of the CDR3: TGTGCCAGCAGTTACGGGCAGGGAAGAGGCTACACCTTC. Encoded protein: CASSYGQGRGYTF.

This chain uses TRBV5-1 with TRBJ1-3; 7 bases map to TRBD1. This CDR3 has 16 residues. Germline CDR1 reads SGHRS; CDR2 reads YFSETQ. Trimming took 0 bases from V and 4 from J; bases not matched to a gene: 7. The CDR3 loop is CASSLGTDRDGNTIYF. The CDR3, as DNA: TGCGCCAGCAGCTTGGGAACCGACAGGGACGGAAACACCATATATTTT.

The chain recombines TRBV11-2 with TRBJ1-2; D is perhaps TRBD1 (6 bases). Germline V gene data show CDR1 as SGHAT and CDR2 as FQNNGV. The CDR3 is 18 residues long. Trimming took off 1 base at V and 5 bases at J, with 23 bases between the two ends. The CDR3 nucleotides are TGTGCCAGCAGCTTAGTCGCCGGGACAAAGGGGCAACTTTATGGCTACACCTTC. It is translated as CASSLVAGTKGQLYGYTF.

The chain combines TRBV19 with TRBJ1-2, with 7 bases fitting TRBD1. J was trimmed by 6 bases and V by 3 bases; bases with no gene match: 4. This CDR3 spans 13 amino acids. Looked up from germline, CDR1 is LNHDA and CDR2 is SQIVND (reference sequence). The CDR3 bases are TGTGCCAGTAGTATCCCGACAGGGCATGGCTACACCTTC. Its protein is CASSIPTGHGYTF. Filled out from reference TRBV19 and TRBJ1-2, the complete variable domain reads DGGITQSPKYLFRKEGQNVTLSCEQNLNHDAMYWYRQDPGQGLRLIYYSQIVNDFQKGDIAEGYSVSREKKESFPLTVTSAQKNPTAFYLCASSIPTGHGYTFGSGTRLTVV.

The chain carries TRBV10-2 and TRBJ2-7; 7 positions agree with TRBD1. The CDR3 totals 13 residues. V dropped 7 bases and J dropped 2; count of bases not matched to a gene: 5. Germline V CDR1 and CDR2: WSHSY, SAAADI. CDR3 in amino acids: CASTDRETYEQYF. For the CDR3, the DNA is TGCGCCAGCACCGACAGGGAAACCTACGAGCAGTACTTC.

This chain links TRBV7-2 with TRBJ1-3, with a possible D match to TRBD1 (6 bases). V lost 5 bases to trimming and J lost 2 bases, with 13 bases between them. The length of the CDR3 is 15 residues. Germline CDR1 SGHTA, CDR2 FQGNSA. The CDR3 sequence: CASSPGAGTGNTIYF. In DNA form, the CDR3 reads TGTGCCAGCAGCCCAGGGGCAGGGACTGGAAACACCATATATTTT.

The gene calls are TRBV29-1 and TRBJ1-1, with TRBD1 identical over 8 bases. Losses at the gene ends were 7 bases for V and 7 bases for J; bases not matched to a gene: 8. The CDR3 is 12 residues long. Germline V gene lookup returns CDR1 SQVTM and CDR2 ANQGSEA. CDR3 nucleotide sequence: TGCAGCGCCTTGACAGGGGCTGATGAAGCTTTCTTT. Protein sequence: CSALTGADEAFF.

The chain combines TRBV28 with TRBJ2-7; D possibly corresponds to TRBD1 (5 bases). The CDR3 spans 14 residues. With 8 bases removed from V and 2 bases from J, the gap between germline ends came to 16 bases. Looked up from germline, CDR1 is MDHEN and CDR2 is SYDVKM. Here the CDR3 DNA reads TGTGCCAGCGGAAGAAGCAGGGATACCTACGAGCAGTACTTC. It encodes CASGRSRDTYEQYF.

The chain combines TRBV5-8 with TRBJ2-5; D is possibly TRBD1 (6 bases). The CDR3 loop spans 13 amino acids. V was shortened by 9 bases and J by 0 bases, with 12 bases between the two germline ends. From germline, CDR1 is SGHTS and CDR2 YDEGEE. CDR3 in DNA: TGTGCCAACCACAGGGAGTACCAAGAGACCCAGTACTTC. This encodes CANHREYQETQYF. The entire variable domain, with the rest obtained from reference TRBV5-8 and TRBJ2-5, is as follows: EAGVTQSPTHLIKTRGQQATLRCSPISGHTSVYWYQQALGLGLQFLLWYDEGEERNRGNFPPRFSGRQFPNYSSELNVNALELEDSALYLCANHREYQETQYFGPGTRLLVL.

The chain uses TRBV27 and TRBJ1-1; no clear D gene. Trimming removed 4 bases at V and 10 bases at J, with 22 bases between. The V gene's germline CDR1 is MNHEY and CDR2 SMNVEV (reference sequence). The CDR3 extends over 15 amino acids. CDR3 amino acids: CASSSELSMIEGAFF. The CDR3 DNA sequence: TGTGCCAGCAGTTCGGAGCTTTCGATGATTGAGGGAGCTTTCTTT.

The V and J genes are TRBV5-1 and TRBJ1-2, with TRBD1 identical over 10 bases. The germline gives CDR1 SGHRS, CDR2 YFSETQ. CDR3 length equals 17 residues. V was clipped by 1 base and J by 2 bases; unmatched bases: 8. For the CDR3, the DNA is TGCGCCAGCAGCTTGAGCTCAAGGGGACAGGGGAACTATGGCTACACCTTC. This encodes CASSLSSRGQGNYGYTF.

The chain employs TRBV7-2 and TRBJ1-5, with 10 nucleotides matching TRBD1. CDR1 is SGHTA and CDR2 is FQGNSA in the germline V gene. J gave up 5 bases and V 3 bases, and 7 bases lay outside the gene matches. The CDR3 is 16 residues long. The CDR3 loop reads CASSFRAGTGDQPQHF. The CDR3 nucleotides are TGTGCCAGCAGCTTTCGCGCAGGGACAGGGGATCAGCCCCAGCATTTT.